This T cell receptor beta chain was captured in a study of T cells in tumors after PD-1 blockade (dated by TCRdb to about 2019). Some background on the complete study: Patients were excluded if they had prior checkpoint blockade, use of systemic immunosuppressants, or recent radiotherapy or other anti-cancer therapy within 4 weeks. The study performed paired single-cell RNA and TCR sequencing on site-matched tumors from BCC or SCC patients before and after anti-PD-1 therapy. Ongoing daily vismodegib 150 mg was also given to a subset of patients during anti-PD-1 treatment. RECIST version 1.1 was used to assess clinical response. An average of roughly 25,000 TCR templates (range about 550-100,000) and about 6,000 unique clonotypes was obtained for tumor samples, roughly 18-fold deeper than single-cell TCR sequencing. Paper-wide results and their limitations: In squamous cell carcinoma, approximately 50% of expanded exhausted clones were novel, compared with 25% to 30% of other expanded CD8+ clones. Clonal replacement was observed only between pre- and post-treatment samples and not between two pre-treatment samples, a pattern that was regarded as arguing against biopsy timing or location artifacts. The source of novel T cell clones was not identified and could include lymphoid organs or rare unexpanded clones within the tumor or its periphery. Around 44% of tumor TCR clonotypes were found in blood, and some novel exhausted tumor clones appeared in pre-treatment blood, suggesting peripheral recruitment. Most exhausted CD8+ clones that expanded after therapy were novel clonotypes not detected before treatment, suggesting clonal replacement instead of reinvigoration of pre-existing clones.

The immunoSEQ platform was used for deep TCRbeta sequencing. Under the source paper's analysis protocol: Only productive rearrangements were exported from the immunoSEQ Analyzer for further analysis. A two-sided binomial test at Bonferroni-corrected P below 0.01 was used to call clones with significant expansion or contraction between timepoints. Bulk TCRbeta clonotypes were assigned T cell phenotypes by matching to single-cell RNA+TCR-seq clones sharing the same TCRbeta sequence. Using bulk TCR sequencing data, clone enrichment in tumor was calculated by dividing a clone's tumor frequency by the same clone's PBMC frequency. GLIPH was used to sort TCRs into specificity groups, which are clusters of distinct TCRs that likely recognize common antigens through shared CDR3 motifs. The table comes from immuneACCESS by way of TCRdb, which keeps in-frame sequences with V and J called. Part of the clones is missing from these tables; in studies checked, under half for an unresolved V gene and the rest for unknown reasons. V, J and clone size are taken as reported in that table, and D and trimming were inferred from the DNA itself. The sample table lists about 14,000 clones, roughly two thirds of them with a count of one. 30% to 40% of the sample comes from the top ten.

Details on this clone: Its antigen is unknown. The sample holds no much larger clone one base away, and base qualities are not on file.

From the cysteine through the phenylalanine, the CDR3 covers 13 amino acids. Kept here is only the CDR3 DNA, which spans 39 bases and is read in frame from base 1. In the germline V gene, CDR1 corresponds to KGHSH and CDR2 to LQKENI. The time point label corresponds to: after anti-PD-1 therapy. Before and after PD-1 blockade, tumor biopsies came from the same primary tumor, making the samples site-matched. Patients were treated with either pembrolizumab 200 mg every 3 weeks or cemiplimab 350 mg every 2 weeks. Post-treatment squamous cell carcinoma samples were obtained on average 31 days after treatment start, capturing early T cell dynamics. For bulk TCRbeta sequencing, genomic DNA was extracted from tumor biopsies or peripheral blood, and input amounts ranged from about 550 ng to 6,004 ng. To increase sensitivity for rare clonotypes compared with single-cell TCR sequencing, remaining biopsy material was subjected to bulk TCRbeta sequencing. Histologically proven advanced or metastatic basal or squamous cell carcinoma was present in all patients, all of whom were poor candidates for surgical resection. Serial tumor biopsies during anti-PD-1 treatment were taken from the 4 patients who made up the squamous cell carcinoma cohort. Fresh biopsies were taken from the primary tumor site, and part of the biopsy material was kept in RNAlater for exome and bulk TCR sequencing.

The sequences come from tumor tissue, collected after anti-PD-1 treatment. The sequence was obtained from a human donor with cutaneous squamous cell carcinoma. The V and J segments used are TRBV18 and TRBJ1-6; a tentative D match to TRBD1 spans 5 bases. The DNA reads TGTGCGAACGGGGCGTCAACCGATTCACCCCTCCACTTT. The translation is CANGASTDSPLHF.